The sequence of this T cell receptor (beta chain) was determined in a study of control samples from healthy donors and cancer patients. Sequencing was performed with immunoSEQ multiplex PCR; in TCRdb, only in-frame clones are kept and a portion is missing. The table lists approximately 100,000 clones, 92% of them singletons. Trimming took off 5 bases at V and 4 bases at J, with 14 bases between the two ends. This CDR3 contains 14 residues. The V gene's germline CDR1 is SNHLY and CDR2 FYNNEI. The genes are TRBV2 and TRBJ1-1; D may be TRBD1 (5 bases). This clonotype originated in a human donor in good health. The donor label of this sample is uncertain. The material sequenced was blood. The CDR3 sequence is CASSWRDEGTEAFF. Written as DNA, the CDR3 is TGTGCCAGCAGTTGGAGGGACGAGGGCACTGAAGCTTTCTTT. The complete variable domain, with remaining parts taken from reference TRBV2 and TRBJ1-1, reads EPEVTQTPSHQVTQMGQEVILRCVPISNHLYFYWYRQILGQKVEFLVSFYNNEISEKSEIFDDQFSVERPDGSNFTLKIRSTKLEDSAMYFCASSWRDEGTEAFFGQGTRLTVV.